This T cell receptor beta chain appears in the sequencing data of a study of CD8+ T cells in alopecia areata. Study-level information: Patients remained on tofacitinib for 6 to 18 months and then went 6 months without it. Severity of treated patients was scored by affected scalp percentage. Study results and caveats: In scalp and blood, many expanded lesional clones persisted during tofacitinib.

With respect to this clone: The antigen is not known.

Extracted RNA was reverse transcribed into cDNA, the sequencing template. Repertoires were generated with immunoSEQ multiplex PCR, while TCRdb's copy carries only in-frame clones and drops some. The data show 200,000 to 250,000 clones, 66% seen once. With V trimmed by 5 bases and J by 7 bases, 7 bases remained unmatched. CDR3 length: 14 amino acids. CDR1 is MGHDK, CDR2 SYGVNS, per germline. Stated treatment: oral pan-JAK inhibitor, 5-10 mg twice daily. Peripheral blood and lesional scalp punch biopsies were taken from alopecia areata patients. This specimen consisted of CD4+ T cells sorted from blood, obtained at approximately week 42, from a patient treated with tofacitinib. The TCR sequence derives from a human donor with alopecia areata. The gene calls are TRBV25-1 and TRBJ1-2, with 10 positions matching TRBD1. The CDR3 here is CASSQAGTGAGYTF. The DNA for the CDR3 is TGTGCCAGCAGTCAAGCCGGGACAGGGGCTGGCTACACCTTC.